The source of this TCR beta chain is a study of blood T cell repertoires in COVID-19. Turning to the study itself: COVID-19 samples from acute and convalescent phases originated in the United States, Italy and Spain. PBMCs, B-cell-depleted T cells, or T cells were the source of the cDNA or gDNA that made up the material.

Repertoires were generated with immunoSEQ multiplex PCR, while TCRdb's copy carries only in-frame clones and drops some. The table lists about 100,000 clones, approximately 86% of them singletons. The J segment lost 1 base and the V segment lost 6 bases, leaving 4 bases of the junction unmatched. CDR1 and CDR2 (germline): MDHEN, SYDVKM. This CDR3 region has 15 residues. Clinical histories supplied by participants themselves formed the basis of cohort assignment. For recovered donors of Cohort 3, there were two negative PCRs, clearance, or symptom resolution. The sequencing sample was made of PBMCs or T cells enriched from blood (not recorded which). This chain links TRBV28 with TRBJ2-2; 8 nucleotides agree with TRBD2. This sequence was found in a woman aged 50 to 60 who had recovered from COVID-19. CDR3: CASRASGGNTGELFF. The DNA of the CDR3 is TGTGCCAGCAGAGCCAGCGGGGGGAACACCGGGGAGCTGTTTTTT.